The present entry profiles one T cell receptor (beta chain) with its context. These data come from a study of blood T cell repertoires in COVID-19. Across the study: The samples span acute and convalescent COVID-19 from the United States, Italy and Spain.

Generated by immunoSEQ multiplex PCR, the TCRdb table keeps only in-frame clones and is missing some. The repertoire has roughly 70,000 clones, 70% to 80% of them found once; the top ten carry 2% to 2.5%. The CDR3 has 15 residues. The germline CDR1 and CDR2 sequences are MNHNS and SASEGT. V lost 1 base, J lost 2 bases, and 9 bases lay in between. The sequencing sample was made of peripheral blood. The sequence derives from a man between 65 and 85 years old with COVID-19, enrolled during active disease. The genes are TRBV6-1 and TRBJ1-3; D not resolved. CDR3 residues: CASSEGGFAGNTIYF. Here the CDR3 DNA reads TGTGCCAGCAGTGAAGGAGGGTTCGCTGGAAACACCATATATTTT.